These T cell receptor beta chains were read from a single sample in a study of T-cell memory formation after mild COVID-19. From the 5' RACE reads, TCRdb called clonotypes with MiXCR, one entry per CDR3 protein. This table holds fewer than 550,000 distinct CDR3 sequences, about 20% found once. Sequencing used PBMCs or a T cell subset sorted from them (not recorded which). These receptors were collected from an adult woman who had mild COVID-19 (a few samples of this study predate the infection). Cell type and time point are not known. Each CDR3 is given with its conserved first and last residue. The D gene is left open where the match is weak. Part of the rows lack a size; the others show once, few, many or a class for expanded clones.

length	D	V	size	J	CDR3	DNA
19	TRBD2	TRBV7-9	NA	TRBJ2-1	CASSHSGTSGASSYNEQFF	TGTGCCAGCAGCCATAGTGGGACTAGCGGGGCCAGCTCCTACAATGAGCAGTTCTTC
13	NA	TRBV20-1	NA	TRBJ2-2	CSASGSTAGELFF	TGCAGTGCTAGCGGGAGTACCGCCGGGGAGCTGTTTTTT
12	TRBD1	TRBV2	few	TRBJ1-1	CASRDRGGEAFF	TGTGCCAGCAGGGACAGGGGAGGTGAAGCTTTCTTT
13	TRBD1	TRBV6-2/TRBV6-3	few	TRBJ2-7	CASRITGGGEQYF	TGTGCCAGCAGAATCACAGGGGGCGGGGAGCAGTACTTC
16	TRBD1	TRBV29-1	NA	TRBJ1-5	CSVETPRDRGNQPQHF	TGCAGCGTTGAAACCCCTAGGGACAGGGGCAATCAGCCCCAGCATTTT
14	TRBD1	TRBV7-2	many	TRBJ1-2	CASSLETGNRGYTF	TGTGCCAGCAGCTTAGAGACAGGGAACCGTGGCTACACCTTC
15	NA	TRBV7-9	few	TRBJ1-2	CASSLAPGADYGYTF	TGTGCCAGCAGCTTAGCCCCGGGGGCCGACTATGGCTACACCTTC
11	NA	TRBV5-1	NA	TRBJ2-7	CASRAGYEQYF	TGCGCCAGCAGGGCAGGCTACGAGCAGTACTTC
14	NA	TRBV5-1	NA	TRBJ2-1	CASSSDLAWNEQFF	TGCGCCAGCAGTTCGGACTTAGCATGGAATGAGCAGTTCTTC
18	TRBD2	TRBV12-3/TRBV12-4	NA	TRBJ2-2	CASSSIPLAGSDTGELFF	TGTGCCAGCAGTTCCATCCCACTAGCGGGGAGCGACACCGGGGAGCTGTTTTTT
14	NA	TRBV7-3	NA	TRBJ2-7	CASSLTPGSYEQYF	TGTGCCAGCAGCTTAACTCCAGGGTCCTACGAGCAGTACTTC
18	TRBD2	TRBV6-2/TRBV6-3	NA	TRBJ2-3	CASSYRRLAGLNTDTQYF	TGTGCCAGCAGTTACCGGCGCCTAGCGGGGCTGAACACAGATACGCAGTATTTT
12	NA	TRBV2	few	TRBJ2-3	CASRPVGDTQYF	TGTGCCAGCAGACCGGTCGGGGATACGCAGTATTTT
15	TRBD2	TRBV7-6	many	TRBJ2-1	CASSPGTSGNNEQFF	TGTGCCAGCAGCCCCGGGACTAGCGGTAACAATGAGCAGTTCTTC
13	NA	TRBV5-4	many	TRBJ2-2	CASSLGGTGELFF	TGTGCCAGCAGCTTGGGGGGCACCGGGGAGCTGTTTTTT
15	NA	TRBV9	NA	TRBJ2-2	CASSALNDAAGELFF	TGTGCCAGCAGCGCCCTCAACGACGCCGCCGGGGAGCTGTTTTTT
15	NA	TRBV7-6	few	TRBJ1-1	CASSRQFNMNTEAFF	TGTGCCAGCAGCCGACAATTTAATATGAACACTGAAGCTTTCTTT
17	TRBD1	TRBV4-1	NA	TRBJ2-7	CASSQDRLFGAGGEQYF	TGCGCCAGCAGCCAAGATCGTTTATTTGGGGCAGGGGGAGAGCAGTACTTC
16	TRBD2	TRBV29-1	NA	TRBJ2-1	CSVDPGLAASSTGQFF	TGCAGCGTTGACCCGGGACTAGCGGCCTCCTCTACAGGGCAGTTCTTC
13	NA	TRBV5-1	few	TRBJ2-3	CASRDGATDTQYF	TGCGCCAGCAGAGATGGGGCCACAGATACGCAGTATTTT
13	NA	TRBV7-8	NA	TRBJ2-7	CASNGGDTYEQYF	TGTGCCAGCAACGGAGGGGATACCTACGAGCAGTACTTC
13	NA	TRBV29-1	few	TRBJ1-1	CSVTGRMNTEAFF	TGCAGCGTAACGGGACGGATGAACACTGAAGCTTTCTTT
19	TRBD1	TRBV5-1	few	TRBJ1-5	CASSLAPRTGAYSNQPQHF	TGCGCCAGCAGCTTGGCTCCACGGACAGGCGCCTATAGCAATCAGCCCCAGCATTTT
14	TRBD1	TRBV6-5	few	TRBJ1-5	CASSYLQGDQPQHF	TGTGCCAGCAGTTACCTCCAGGGGGATCAGCCCCAGCATTTT
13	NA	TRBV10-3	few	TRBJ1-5	CAIWGGGNQPQHF	TGTGCCATCTGGGGTGGGGGCAATCAGCCCCAGCATTTT
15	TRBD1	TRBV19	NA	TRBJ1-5	CASSSDREQGQPQHF	TGTGCCAGTAGTTCCGACAGGGAGCAAGGTCAGCCCCAGCATTTT
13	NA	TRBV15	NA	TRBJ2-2	CATSDTGNGELFF	TGTGCCACCAGCGATACAGGGAATGGGGAGCTGTTTTTT
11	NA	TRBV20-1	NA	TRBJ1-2	CRGDEHYGYTF	TGCAGGGGGGACGAACACTATGGCTACACCTTC
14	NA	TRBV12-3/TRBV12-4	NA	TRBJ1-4	CASSSEGIVEKLFF	TGTGCCAGCAGTTCCGAAGGGATTGTTGAAAAACTGTTTTTT
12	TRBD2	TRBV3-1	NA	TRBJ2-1	CASSPSGGEQFF	TGTGCCAGCAGCCCGTCGGGAGGAGAGCAGTTCTTC
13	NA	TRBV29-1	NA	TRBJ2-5	CSVGSLAQETQYF	TGCAGCGTTGGATCCCTAGCCCAAGAGACCCAGTACTTC
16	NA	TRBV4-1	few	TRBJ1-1	CASSQGRLRGNTEAFF	TGCGCCAGCAGCCAAGGAAGGCTGCGGGGGAACACTGAAGCTTTCTTT
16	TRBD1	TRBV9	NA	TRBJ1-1	CASSVEAGGLDTEAFF	TGTGCCAGCAGCGTAGAAGCAGGGGGCTTGGACACTGAAGCTTTCTTT